This T cell receptor beta chain was captured in a study of cytomegalovirus exposure and HLA in healthy donors. Use of 60 Vbeta and 13 Jbeta primers characterized the PCR. The data were produced by immunoSEQ multiplex PCR, yet TCRdb's version contains in-frame clones alone and is incomplete. This sample carries approximately 110,000 clones, about 81% of them seen once, and the ten largest clones take 1.1%. There are 16 residues in the CDR3. Germline trimming cut 1 base from V and 5 bases from J; bases unmatched to any gene: 7. CDR1 SGHDT and CDR2 YYEEEE come from the germline V gene. The clonotype comes from a woman aged 25 to 39 in good health and CMV-seronegative. Sample: PBMCs. The chain employs TRBV5-6 and TRBJ1-4; TRBD1 matches at 8 bases. CDR3 coding DNA: TGTGCCAGCAGCTTGTTCAGTACAGGGGGAAATGAAAAACTGTTTTTT. It yields the protein CASSLFSTGGNEKLFF.